This TCR beta chain was recovered during a study of T cell responses to AZD1222 COVID-19 vaccine. The germline V gene has CDR1 MGHDK and CDR2 SYGVNS. The ends lost 6 bases at V and 6 bases at J; junction bases unmatched: 9. The CDR3 covers 16 residues. The protocol was immunoSEQ multiplex PCR, while the TCRdb copy is restricted to in-frame clones and leaves out a portion. The sample lists roughly 110,000 clones; 75% to 95% were seen once. The starting material was peripheral blood, obtained 28 days after the second AZD1222 dose. This rearrangement joins TRBV25-1 to TRBJ1-6; 9 bases fit TRBD1. This clonotype was obtained from an adult who received the AZD1222 COVID-19 vaccine. The chain's CDR3 is CASSLTGGAGNSPLHF. In nucleotides, the CDR3 is TGTGCCAGCAGCCTTACAGGGGGCGCGGGTAATTCACCCCTCCACTTT.